The clone carrying this T cell receptor (beta chain) was picked up many times. PCR was performed a second time for about 7 to 12 cycles using a sample-barcoded 5' primer and a J-beta primer mix. TCRdb analysed the 5' RACE reads with MiXCR anew, one entry per CDR3 protein. The sample includes 900,000 to 950,000 distinct CDR3 sequences, 29% of them seen just once. CDR1 SGHAT and CDR2 FQNNGV come from the germline V gene. CDR3 length equals 13 residues. The V and J ends lost 5 bases and 2 bases respectively, with 9 bases between them. These data originate in a study of blood T cells in healthy people across ages. Per sample, extraction of total RNA gave at least 6 micrograms in every case. The sample was also reused in another study, on T cells of mothers and their children.

The TCR comes from a woman in her 40s in good health. The sample comprised blood. The genes are TRBV11-2 and TRBJ2-5, with a weak D call TRBD1 (6 bases). The DNA of the CDR3 is TGTGCCAGCAGCCGACAGGTACAAGAGACCCAGTACTTC. Its protein is CASSRQVQETQYF.